The sequence of this TCR beta chain was determined in a study of blood T cells in healthy people across ages. Study background: Template-switching capture recovered about one barcoded beta molecule per two T cells. Study observations and caveats: The long-lived group displayed more naive CD4+ cells, plus higher diversity, than the aged donors did. Using unsorted PBMCs precluded a conclusive naive versus antigen-experienced comparison. Observed TCR beta diversity per million T cells went down as age went up. This fall followed a roughly linear course with age.

This CDR3 has 13 residues. With 6 bases removed from V and 9 bases from J, the gap between germline ends came to 12 bases. The germline CDR1 and CDR2 sequences are MNHEY and SVGAGI. With regard to this clonotype: Its target is not known.

PCR was performed a second time for about 7 to 11 cycles using a sample-barcoded 5' primer and a J-beta primer mix. TCRdb analysed the 5' RACE reads with MiXCR anew, one entry per CDR3 protein. The sample gives hundreds of thousands of distinct CDR3 sequences, roughly 49% of which show up once; roughly a third is in the top ten. Sequenced input: blood. The rearrangement links TRBV6-5 to TRBJ1-6; D call uncertain. The TCR comes from a woman aged 55-70 years in good health. The CDR3 region is CASSATLASPLHF. The CDR3 DNA is TGTGCCAGCAGCGCAACTTTGGCTTCACCCCTCCACTTT.